Each of the 9 T cell receptor beta chains below was sequenced from the same sample in a study of T cell repertoires in cytomegalovirus infection. Their specific antigens are unknown. TCRdb passed the reads through MiXCR, listing each CDR3 protein once. Among a few hundred thousand distinct CDR3 sequences listed, about 44% were seen once. The starting material was cultured PBMCs, obtained from culture after CMV antigen stimulation. The receptors derive from a human donor in good health (CMV status not recorded). Some clones in this sample may be carry-over from other donors' samples.

On this clonotype itself: A junction end diverges from the germline sequence, so it may reflect a read error. The rearrangement joins TRBV7-2 to TRBJ2-4, with D possibly TRBD2 on 5 matching bases. The CDR3 has 14 residues. Germline-derived CDR1 and CDR2 are SGHTA and FQGNSA. The CDR3 protein is CASSLAEVGNIRYF. CDR3 sequence (DNA): TGTGCCAGCAGCTTAGCGGAGGTTGGGAACATTCGGTACTTC.

This clonotype was recorded many times. DNA of the CDR3: TGTGCCAGTAGCGCTAGCGGGAGGGACGAGCAGTACTTC. This gives the protein CASSASGRDEQYF. The chain uses TRBV19 and TRBJ2-7; 12 positions agree with TRBD2. Germline trimming cut 6 bases from V and 5 bases from J; bases unmatched to any gene: 2. This CDR3 region has 13 residues. CDR1 is LNHDA, CDR2 SQIVND, per germline (reference sequence).

This chain joins TRBV6-2 or TRBV6-3 and TRBJ1-2; D ambiguous. Germline lookup yields CDR1 MNHEY and CDR2 SVGEGT. The length of the CDR3 is 12 residues. Trimming pared 8 bases from V and 4 bases from J, leaving 11 bases between. The CDR3 DNA follows: TGTGCCAGCTCGGACCCGACCTATGGCTACACCTTC. Amino acid sequence: CASSDPTYGYTF.

In its sample, this clonotype was seen a few times. The CDR3 loop reads CASSFSLVAGKETQYF. CDR3 bases: TGTGCCAGCAGCTTCTCGTTAGTAGCGGGGAAAGAGACCCAGTACTTC. The genes are TRBV7-2 and TRBJ2-5; 8 bases map to TRBD2. V lost 3 bases and J lost 3; bases outside the gene matches: 9. This CDR3 is 16 amino acids long. The germline V gene has CDR1 SGHTA and CDR2 FQGNSA.

The chain uses TRBV2 and TRBJ1-6, with TRBD1 identical over 9 bases. This CDR3 has 18 residues. Trimming took 4 bases from V and 0 from J; bases not matched to a gene: 7. The germline gives CDR1 SNHLY, CDR2 FYNNEI. CDR3 residues: CASSVQGTGISYNSPLHF. DNA for the CDR3: TGTGCCAGCAGTGTCCAAGGGACAGGGATCTCCTATAATTCACCCCTCCACTTT.

This rearrangement joins TRBV6-2 or TRBV6-3 to TRBJ1-1; the D gene is possibly TRBD1 (6 bases). The CDR3 is made up of 17 amino acids. Per germline, CDR1 MNHEY and CDR2 SVGEGT. V dropped 4 bases and J dropped 1 base, with 19 bases sitting between them. CDR3 sequence reads: CASSSSRGLPPNTEAFF. CDR3 nucleotide sequence: TGTGCCAGCAGTTCCTCCCGGGGGCTCCCCCCGAACACTGAAGCTTTCTTT.

This clonotype was observed a few times. This chain connects TRBV6-8 to TRBJ2-3; a weak D match, TRBD2 (5 bases). Germline V CDR1 and CDR2: MNHGY, SAAAGT. The CDR3 is made up of 13 amino acids. The CDR3 protein is CATLEREPDTQYF. The DNA for the CDR3 is TGTGCTACCCTCGAAAGGGAGCCAGATACGCAGTATTTT.

This chain joins TRBV20-1 and TRBJ1-1, with D perhaps TRBD1 (6 bases). The V gene lost 5 bases and the J gene lost 2 bases, with 12 bases spanning the gap. The germline V gene has CDR1 DFQATT and CDR2 SNEGSKA (reference sequence). The CDR3 length is 13 residues. The CDR3 region is CSAPDRRNTEAFF. The CDR3 DNA reads TGCAGTGCTCCGGACAGAAGAAACACTGAAGCTTTCTTT.

A few counts support this clonotype. The chain has TRBV18 and TRBJ1-1; D ambiguous. The CDR3 is 12 amino acids. Looked up from germline, CDR1 is KGHSH and CDR2 is LQKENI. V lost 3 bases, J lost 5 bases, and 7 bases lay in between. In DNA form, the CDR3 reads TGTGCCAGCTCACCGTCCCAAACTGAAGCTTTCTTT. It encodes CASSPSQTEAFF.